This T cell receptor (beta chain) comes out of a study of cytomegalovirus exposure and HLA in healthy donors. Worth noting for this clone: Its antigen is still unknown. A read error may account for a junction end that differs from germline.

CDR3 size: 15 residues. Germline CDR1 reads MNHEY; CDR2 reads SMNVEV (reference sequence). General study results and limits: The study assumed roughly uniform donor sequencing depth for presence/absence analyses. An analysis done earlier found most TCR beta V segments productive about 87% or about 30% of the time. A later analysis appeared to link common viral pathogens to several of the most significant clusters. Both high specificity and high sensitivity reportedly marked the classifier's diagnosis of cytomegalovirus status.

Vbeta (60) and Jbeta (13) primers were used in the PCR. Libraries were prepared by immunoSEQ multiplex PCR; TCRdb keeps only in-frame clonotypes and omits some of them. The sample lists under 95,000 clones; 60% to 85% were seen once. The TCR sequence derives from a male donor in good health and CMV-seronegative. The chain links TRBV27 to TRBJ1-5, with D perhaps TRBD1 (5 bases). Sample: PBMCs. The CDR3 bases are TGTGCCAGCAGTTTAGGGGGGTACGGCAATCAGCCCCAGAATTTT. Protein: CASSLGGYGNQPQNF.